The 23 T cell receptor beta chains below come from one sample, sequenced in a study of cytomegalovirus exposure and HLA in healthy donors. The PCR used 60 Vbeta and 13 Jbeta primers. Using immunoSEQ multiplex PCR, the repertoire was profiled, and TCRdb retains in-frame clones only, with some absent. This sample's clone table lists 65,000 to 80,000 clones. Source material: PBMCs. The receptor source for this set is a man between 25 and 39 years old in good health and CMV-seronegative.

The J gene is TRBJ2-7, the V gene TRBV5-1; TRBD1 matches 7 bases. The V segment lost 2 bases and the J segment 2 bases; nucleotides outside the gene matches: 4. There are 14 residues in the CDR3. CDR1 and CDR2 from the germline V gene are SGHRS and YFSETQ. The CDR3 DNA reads TGCGCCAGCAGCTTCAGGACAGGCGCCTACGAGCAGTACTTC. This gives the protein CASSFRTGAYEQYF.

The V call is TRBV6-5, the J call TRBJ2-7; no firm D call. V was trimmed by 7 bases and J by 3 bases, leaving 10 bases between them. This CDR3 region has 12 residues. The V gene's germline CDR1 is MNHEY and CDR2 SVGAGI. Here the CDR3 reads CASITPDYEQYF. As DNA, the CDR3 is TGTGCCAGCATAACTCCTGACTACGAGCAGTACTTC.

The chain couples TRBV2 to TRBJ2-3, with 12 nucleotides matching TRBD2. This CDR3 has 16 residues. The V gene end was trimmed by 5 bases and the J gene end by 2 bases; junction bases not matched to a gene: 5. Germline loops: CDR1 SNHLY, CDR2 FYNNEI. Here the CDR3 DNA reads TGTGCCAGCAGTTTGCCTAGCGGGGGGGCCACAGATACGCAGTATTTT. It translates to CASSLPSGGATDTQYF. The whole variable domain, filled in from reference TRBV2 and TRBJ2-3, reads EPEVTQTPSHQVTQMGQEVILRCVPISNHLYFYWYRQILGQKVEFLVSFYNNEISEKSEIFDDQFSVERPDGSNFTLKIRSTKLEDSAMYFCASSLPSGGATDTQYFGPGTRLTVL.

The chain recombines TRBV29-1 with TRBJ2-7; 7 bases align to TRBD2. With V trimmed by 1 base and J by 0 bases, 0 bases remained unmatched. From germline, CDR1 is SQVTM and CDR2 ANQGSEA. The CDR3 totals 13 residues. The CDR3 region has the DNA TGCAGCGTTGAAGGCGGGGGCTCCTACGAGCAGTACTTC. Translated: CSVEGGGSYEQYF.

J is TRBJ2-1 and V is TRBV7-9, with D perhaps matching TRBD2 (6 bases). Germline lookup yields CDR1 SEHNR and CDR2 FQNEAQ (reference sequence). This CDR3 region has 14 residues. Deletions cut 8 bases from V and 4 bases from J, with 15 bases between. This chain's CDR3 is CASGPGTEYNEQFF. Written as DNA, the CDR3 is TGTGCCAGCGGTCCGGGGACTGAGTACAATGAGCAGTTCTTC.

The CDR3 reads CASSQEQGRGYTF. The CDR3, as DNA: TGCGCCAGCAGCCAAGAACAGGGCCGTGGCTACACCTTC. V usage is TRBV4-3 and J usage is TRBJ1-2, with a weak D call TRBD1 (6 bases). Per germline, CDR1 LGHNA and CDR2 YSLEER. The CDR3 totals 13 residues. The V gene lost 0 bases and the J gene lost 7 bases, with 9 bases spanning the gap.

CDR3 in DNA: TGTGCCAGCAGTTACTCATTCCAGGGTCTCACTGAAGCTTTCTTT. Amino acids: CASSYSFQGLTEAFF. The chain joins TRBV6-5 to TRBJ1-1; possibly TRBD1 for D (5 bases). Per germline, CDR1 MNHEY and CDR2 SVGAGI. CDR3 length: 15 residues. V was cut by 0 bases and J by 4 bases, with 12 bases left in between.

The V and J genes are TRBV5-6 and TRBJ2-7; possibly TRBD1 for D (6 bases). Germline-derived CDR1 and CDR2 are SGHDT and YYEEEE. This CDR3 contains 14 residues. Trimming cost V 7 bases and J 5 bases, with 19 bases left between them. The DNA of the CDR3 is TGTGCCAGCGCTTGGCAGGGGTCTCCTCACGAGCAGTACTTC. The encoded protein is CASAWQGSPHEQYF.

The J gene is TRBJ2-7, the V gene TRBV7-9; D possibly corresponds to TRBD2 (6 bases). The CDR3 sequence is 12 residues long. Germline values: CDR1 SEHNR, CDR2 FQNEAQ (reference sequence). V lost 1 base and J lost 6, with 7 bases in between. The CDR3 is CASSLEGGEQYF. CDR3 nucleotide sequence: TGTGCCAGCAGCTTAGAGGGAGGCGAGCAGTACTTC.

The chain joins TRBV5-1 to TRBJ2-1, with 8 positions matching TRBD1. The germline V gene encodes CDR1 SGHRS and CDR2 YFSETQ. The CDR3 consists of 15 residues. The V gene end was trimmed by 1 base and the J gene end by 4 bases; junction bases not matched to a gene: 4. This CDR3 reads CASSLWTGRYNEQFF. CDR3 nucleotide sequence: TGCGCCAGCAGCTTGTGGACAGGGCGATACAATGAGCAGTTCTTC. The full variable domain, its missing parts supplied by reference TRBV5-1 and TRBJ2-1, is KAGVTQTPRYLIKTRGQQVTLSCSPISGHRSVSWYQQTPGQGLQFLFEYFSETQRNKGNFPGRFSGRQFSNSRSEMNVSTLELGDSALYLCASSLWTGRYNEQFFGPGTRLTVL.

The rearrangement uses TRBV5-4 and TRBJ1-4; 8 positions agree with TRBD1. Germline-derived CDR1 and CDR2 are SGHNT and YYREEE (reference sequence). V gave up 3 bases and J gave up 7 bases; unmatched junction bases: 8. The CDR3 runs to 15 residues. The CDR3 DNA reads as TGTGCCAGCAGCTCCTCCGGGACAGGAGGTGAAAAACTGTTTTTT. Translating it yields CASSSSGTGGEKLFF.

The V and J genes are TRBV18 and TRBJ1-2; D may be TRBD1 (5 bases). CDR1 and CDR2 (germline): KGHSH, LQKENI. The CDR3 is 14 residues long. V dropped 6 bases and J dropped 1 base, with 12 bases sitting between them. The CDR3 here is CASSSAGLNYGYTF. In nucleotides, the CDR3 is TGTGCCAGCTCCTCGGCAGGGCTTAACTATGGCTACACCTTC.

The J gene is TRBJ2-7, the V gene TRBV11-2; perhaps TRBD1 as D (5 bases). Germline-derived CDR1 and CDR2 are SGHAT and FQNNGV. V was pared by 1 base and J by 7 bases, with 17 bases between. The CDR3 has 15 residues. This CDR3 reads CASSLASGRVEEQYF. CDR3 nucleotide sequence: TGTGCCAGCAGCTTAGCCTCGGGCAGGGTGGAAGAGCAGTACTTC.

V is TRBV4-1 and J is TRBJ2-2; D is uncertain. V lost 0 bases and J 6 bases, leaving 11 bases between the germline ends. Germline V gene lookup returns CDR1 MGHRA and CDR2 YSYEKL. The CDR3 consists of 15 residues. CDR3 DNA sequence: TGCGCCAGCAGCCAAGATCTGGAGATCCCCGGGGAGCTGTTTTTT. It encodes CASSQDLEIPGELFF.

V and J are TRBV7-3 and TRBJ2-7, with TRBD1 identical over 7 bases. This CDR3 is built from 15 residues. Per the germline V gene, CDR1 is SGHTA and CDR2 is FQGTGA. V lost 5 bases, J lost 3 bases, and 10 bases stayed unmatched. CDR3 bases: TGTGCCAGCAGCCGGGACAGTCGATCCTTCTACGAGCAGTACTTC. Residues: CASSRDSRSFYEQYF.

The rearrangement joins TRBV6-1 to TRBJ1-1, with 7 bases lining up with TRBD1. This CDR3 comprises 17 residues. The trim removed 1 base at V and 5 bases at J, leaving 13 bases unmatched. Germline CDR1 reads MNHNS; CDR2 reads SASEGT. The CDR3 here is CASSEGMTGIRGTEAFF. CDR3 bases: TGTGCCAGCAGTGAAGGTATGACAGGGATCCGGGGGACTGAAGCTTTCTTT.

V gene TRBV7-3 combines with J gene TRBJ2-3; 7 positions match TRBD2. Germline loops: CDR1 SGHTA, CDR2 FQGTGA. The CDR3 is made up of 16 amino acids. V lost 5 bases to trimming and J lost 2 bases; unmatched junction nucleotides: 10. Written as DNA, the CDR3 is TGTGCCAGCAGCCCACGGTCTAGCGGATACACAGATACGCAGTATTTT. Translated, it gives CASSPRSSGYTDTQYF.

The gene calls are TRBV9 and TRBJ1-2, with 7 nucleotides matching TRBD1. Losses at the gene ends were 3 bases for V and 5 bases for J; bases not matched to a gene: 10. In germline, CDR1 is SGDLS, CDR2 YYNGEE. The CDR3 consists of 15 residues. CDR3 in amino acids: CASSATGQAEYGYTF. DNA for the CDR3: TGTGCCAGCAGCGCAACCGGACAGGCCGAGTATGGCTACACCTTC.

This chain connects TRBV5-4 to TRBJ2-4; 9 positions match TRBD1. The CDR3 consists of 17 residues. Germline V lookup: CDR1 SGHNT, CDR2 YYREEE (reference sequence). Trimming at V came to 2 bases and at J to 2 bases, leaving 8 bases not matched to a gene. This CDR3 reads CASSFGGTGLSKNIQYF. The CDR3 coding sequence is TGTGCCAGCAGCTTTGGTGGGACAGGGCTGTCCAAAAACATTCAGTACTTC.

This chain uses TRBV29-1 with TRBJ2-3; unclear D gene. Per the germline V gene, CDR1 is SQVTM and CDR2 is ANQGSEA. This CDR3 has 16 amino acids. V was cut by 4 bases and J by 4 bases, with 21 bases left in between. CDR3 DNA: TGCAGCGTTGGAGGTGGGTACCTGGAAGGCCCAGATACGCAGTATTTT. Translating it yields CSVGGGYLEGPDTQYF.

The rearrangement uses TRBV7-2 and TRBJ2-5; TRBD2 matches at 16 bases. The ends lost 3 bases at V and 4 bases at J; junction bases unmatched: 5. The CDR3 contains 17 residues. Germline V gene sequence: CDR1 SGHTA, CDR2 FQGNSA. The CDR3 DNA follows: TGTGCCAGCAGCTTGGGACTAGCGGGGGGGCCGGGAGAGACCCAGTACTTC. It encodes CASSLGLAGGPGETQYF. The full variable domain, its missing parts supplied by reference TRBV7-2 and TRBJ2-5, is GAGVSQSPSNKVTEKGKDVELRCDPISGHTALYWYRQSLGQGLEFLIYFQGNSAPDKSGLPSDRFSAERTGGSVSTLTIQRTQQEDSAVYLCASSLGLAGGPGETQYFGPGTRLLVL.

The CDR3 loop is CASSDQAGQGNQPQHF. CDR3 sequence (DNA): TGTGCCAGCAGCGATCAAGCGGGACAGGGCAATCAGCCCCAGCATTTT. The rearrangement joins TRBV5-8 to TRBJ1-5, with TRBD1 identical over 8 bases. Germline CDR1 reads SGHTS; CDR2 reads YDEGEE. This CDR3 contains 16 residues. Trimming removed 4 bases from V and 2 bases from J; junction bases left unmatched: 8.

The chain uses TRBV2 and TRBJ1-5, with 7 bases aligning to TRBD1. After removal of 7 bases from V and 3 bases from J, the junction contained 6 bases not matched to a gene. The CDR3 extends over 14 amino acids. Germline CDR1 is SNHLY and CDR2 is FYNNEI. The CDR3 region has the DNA TGTGCCAGCAATTCAGACAGGGCCAATCAGCCCCAGCATTTT. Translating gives CASNSDRANQPQHF.